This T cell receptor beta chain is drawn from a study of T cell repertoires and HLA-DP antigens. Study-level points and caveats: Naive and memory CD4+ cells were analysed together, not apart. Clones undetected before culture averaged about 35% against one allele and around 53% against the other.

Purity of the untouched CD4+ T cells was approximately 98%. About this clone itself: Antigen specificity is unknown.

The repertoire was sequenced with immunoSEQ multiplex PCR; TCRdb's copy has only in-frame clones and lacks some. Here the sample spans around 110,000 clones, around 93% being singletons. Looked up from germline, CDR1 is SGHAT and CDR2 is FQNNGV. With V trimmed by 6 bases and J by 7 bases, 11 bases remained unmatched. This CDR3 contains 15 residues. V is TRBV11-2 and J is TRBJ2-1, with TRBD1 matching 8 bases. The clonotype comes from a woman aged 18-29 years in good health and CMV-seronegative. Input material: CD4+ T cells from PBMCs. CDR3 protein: CASRSTGGRGNEQFF. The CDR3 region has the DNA TGTGCCAGCAGGTCCACAGGGGGAAGGGGAAATGAGCAGTTCTTC.